One sample yielded the 17 T cell receptor beta chains listed below, sequenced in a study of cytomegalovirus exposure and HLA in healthy donors. The study ran its PCR with 60 Vbeta and 13 Jbeta primers. TCRdb's copy holds only in-frame clones and misses some; the assay was immunoSEQ multiplex PCR. The repertoire holds approximately 220,000 clones, with roughly 80% as singletons. Sequencing used PBMCs. All receptors come from a man aged 40-49 years in good health and CMV-seronegative.

The chain recombines TRBV19 with TRBJ2-7; TRBD2 aligns across 11 bases. The V gene's germline CDR1 is LNHDA and CDR2 SQIVND (reference sequence). CDR3 length: 16 amino acids. Trimming removed 2 bases from V and 2 bases from J; junction bases left unmatched: 5. CDR3 in amino acids: CASSIWGTSGTYEQYF. The CDR3 region has the DNA TGTGCCAGTAGTATATGGGGGACTAGCGGCACCTACGAGCAGTACTTC. Using reference TRBV19 and TRBJ2-7 for the parts outside the CDR3, the full variable domain is DGGITQSPKYLFRKEGQNVTLSCEQNLNHDAMYWYRQDPGQGLRLIYYSQIVNDFQKGDIAEGYSVSREKKESFPLTVTSAQKNPTAFYLCASSIWGTSGTYEQYFGPGTRLTVT.

This chain uses TRBV27 with TRBJ2-7, with TRBD1 as a possible D gene (6 bases). V shed 5 bases and J shed 6 bases, with 17 bases lying between them. From germline, CDR1 is MNHEY and CDR2 SMNVEV (reference sequence). The CDR3 covers 14 residues. CDR3 residues: CASSPAWAGVEQYF. DNA for the CDR3: TGTGCCAGCAGTCCCGCTTGGGCAGGGGTCGAGCAGTACTTC.

V is TRBV30 and J is TRBJ2-7; D is perhaps TRBD1 (8 bases). Per the germline V gene, CDR1 is GTSNPN and CDR2 is SVGIG (reference sequence). The CDR3 totals 14 residues. Deletions cut 5 bases from V and 5 bases from J, with 19 bases between. CDR3 DNA sequence: TGTGCCTGGGGACACAGGGGGGGAGGGAACGAGCAGTACTTC. Residues: CAWGHRGGGNEQYF.

V usage is TRBV5-4 and J usage is TRBJ1-6; unclear D gene. V was clipped by 7 bases and J by 0 bases, with 8 bases between them. Germline V gene lookup returns CDR1 SGHNT and CDR2 YYREEE (reference sequence). CDR3 length: 14 amino acids. The CDR3 loop reads CASSQTSYNSPLHF. DNA of the CDR3: TGTGCCAGCTCACAGACCTCCTATAATTCACCCCTCCACTTT. Full variable domain (rest looked up from reference TRBV5-4 and TRBJ1-6): ETGVTQSPTHLIKTRGQQVTLRCSSQSGHNTVSWYQQALGQGPQFIFQYYREEENGRGNFPPRFSGLQFPNYSSELNVNALELDDSALYLCASSQTSYNSPLHFGNGTRLTVT.

The rearrangement links TRBV10-3 to TRBJ2-5; D is possibly TRBD1 (6 bases). Per the germline V gene, CDR1 is ENHRY and CDR2 is SYGVKD. Deletions cut 4 bases from V and 1 base from J, with 10 bases between. The CDR3 is 14 residues long. CDR3 sequence (DNA): TGTGCCATCAGTGGAACGGACAGCCAAGAGACCCAGTACTTC. Protein: CAISGTDSQETQYF.

The CDR3 DNA is TGTGCCAGTAGTAACTCCCCTGGGAGCACTGGGGCCAACGTCCTGACTTTC. Protein sequence: CASSNSPGSTGANVLTF. This chain uses TRBV19 with TRBJ2-6; tentative D call: TRBD2 (5 bases). CDR1 LNHDA and CDR2 SQIVND come from the germline V gene (reference sequence). CDR3 length: 17 amino acids. The V and J ends lost 4 bases and 2 bases respectively, with 15 bases between them.

The CDR3 DNA reads TGTGCCACCAGCCCGGGCAGACTAGCGGTAGACAATGAGCAGTTCTTC. Protein: CATSPGRLAVDNEQFF. The rearrangement uses TRBV15 and TRBJ2-1; 9 nucleotides agree with TRBD2. V lost 5 bases to trimming and J lost 5 bases; unmatched junction nucleotides: 10. This CDR3 has 16 amino acids. Germline assignment: CDR1 LNHNV and CDR2 YYDKDF (reference sequence).

V and J are TRBV29-1 and TRBJ2-2, with TRBD1 matching 7 bases. From germline, CDR1 is SQVTM and CDR2 ANQGSEA. The J segment lost 7 bases and the V segment lost 3 bases, leaving 2 bases of the junction unmatched. The CDR3 extends over 12 amino acids. CDR3: CSVDRQGGELFF. The CDR3, as DNA: TGCAGCGTTGACAGACAGGGCGGGGAGCTGTTTTTT.

The chain carries TRBV4-2 and TRBJ2-3, with a possible D match to TRBD2 (6 bases). With 0 bases removed from V and 2 bases from J, the gap between germline ends came to 9 bases. CDR1 and CDR2 (germline): LGHNA, YNFKEQ. The CDR3 is 15 residues long. CDR3 coding DNA: TGTGCCAGCAGCCAAGAGGCGGGACTCACAGATACGCAGTATTTT. Encoded protein: CASSQEAGLTDTQYF.

This clone was counted a few times. J is TRBJ1-1 and V is TRBV5-5, with 9 bases fitting TRBD1. The CDR3 is made up of 15 amino acids. The ends lost 1 base at V and 5 bases at J; junction bases unmatched: 6. Germline CDR1 is SGHKS and CDR2 is YYEKEE (reference sequence). The DNA for the CDR3 is TGTGCCAGCAGCTTGACAGGGGGCCTTGGAACTGAAGCTTTCTTT. It is translated as CASSLTGGLGTEAFF.

This rearrangement joins TRBV4-1 to TRBJ2-2; 8 bases are shared with TRBD1. The J segment lost 5 bases and the V segment lost 0 bases, leaving 5 bases of the junction unmatched. Germline lookup yields CDR1 MGHRA and CDR2 YSYEKL. The CDR3 length is 16 residues. The DNA for the CDR3 is TGCGCCAGCAGCCAAGAAAGGACAGGGATAACCGGGGAGCTGTTTTTT. The encoded protein is CASSQERTGITGELFF.

CDR3 DNA: TGTGCCAGTCAGGTCAGGACTAGCGGGAGAGCGGGGAATGAGCAGTTCTTC. This encodes CASQVRTSGRAGNEQFF. The rearrangement joins TRBV19 to TRBJ2-1; 13 bases match TRBD2. Germline CDR1 LNHDA, CDR2 SQIVND (reference sequence). CDR3 length: 17 residues. The V segment lost 8 bases and the J segment 7 bases; nucleotides outside the gene matches: 14.

This clone was observed a few times. The rearrangement links TRBV7-2 to TRBJ1-2; a weak D match, TRBD1 (5 bases). V lost 2 bases to trimming and J lost 13 bases, with 14 bases between them. This CDR3 is 12 amino acids long. The germline gives CDR1 SGHTA, CDR2 FQGNSA. This chain's CDR3 is CASSLNRQSLTF. Here the CDR3 DNA reads TGTGCCAGCAGCTTAAACCGACAGTCCCTCACCTTC.

This chain connects TRBV19 to TRBJ2-2, with 8 bases identical to TRBD1. CDR3 length: 14 amino acids. The germline CDR1 and CDR2 sequences are LNHDA and SQIVND (reference sequence). Unmatched junction bases numbered 4, after V lost 6 bases and J lost 4 bases. CDR3 sequence reads: CASSTGGGTGELFF. Here the CDR3 DNA reads TGTGCCAGTAGCACAGGGGGAGGCACCGGGGAGCTGTTTTTT.

This rearrangement joins TRBV5-1 to TRBJ2-5; the match to TRBD2 covers 9 bases. In germline, CDR1 is SGHRS, CDR2 YFSETQ. The J segment lost 5 bases and the V segment lost 4 bases, leaving 12 bases of the junction unmatched. This CDR3 has 16 residues. The CDR3 here is CASSIAASGVGETQYF. DNA for the CDR3: TGCGCCAGCAGCATTGCGGCTAGCGGGGTAGGGGAGACCCAGTACTTC.

This clone was counted a single time. One end of the junction does not line up with germline, which may come from a read error. The chain combines TRBV7-9 with TRBJ2-3, with 8 bases fitting TRBD1. The CDR3 covers 16 residues. The germline V gene encodes CDR1 SEHNR and CDR2 FQNEAQ (reference sequence). The chain's CDR3 is CSSSLGRRQGQDTQYF. In nucleotides, the CDR3 is TGTTCCAGCAGCTTAGGCCGCCGACAGGGGCAAGATACGCAGTATTTT.

The CDR3 region is CASSPRTSGRRNEQFF. As DNA, the CDR3 is TGTGCCAGCAGCCCGAGGACTAGCGGGAGAAGGAATGAGCAGTTCTTC. The genes are TRBV7-6 and TRBJ2-1; 13 bases align to TRBD2. Losses at the gene ends were 5 bases for V and 7 bases for J; bases not matched to a gene: 8. This CDR3 is built from 16 residues. Germline V gives CDR1 SGHVS, CDR2 FNYEAQ.